The rows below give T cell receptor beta chains drawn from one sample of a study of technical replicates of blood from a few donors. Sequencing was performed with immunoSEQ multiplex PCR; in TCRdb, only in-frame clones are kept and a portion is missing. This table holds about 89,000 clones, 90% to 95% found once. The specimen was T cells isolated from PBMCs. The origin of the receptors is a human donor in good health. Both conserved end residues are part of each CDR3. Fields, in order: V gene, D gene, J gene, CDR3 protein. A D gene is named only where the DNA matches it firmly.

v_call: TRBV28; d_call: -; j_call: TRBJ2-7; cdr3_aa: CASSSVTGAYEQYF
v_call: TRBV13; d_call: TRBD2; j_call: TRBJ2-2; cdr3_aa: CASSLDGGSHRNTGELFF
v_call: TRBV12-5; d_call: TRBD1; j_call: TRBJ1-5; cdr3_aa: CASGLFPRTGGRQPQHF
v_call: TRBV27; d_call: -; j_call: TRBJ1-2; cdr3_aa: CASTRAGDYGYTF
v_call: TRBV28; d_call: -; j_call: TRBJ1-1; cdr3_aa: CASSSDSEAFF
v_call: TRBV4-1; d_call: -; j_call: TRBJ1-5; cdr3_aa: CASSQFPPGNSNQPQHF
v_call: TRBV7-2; d_call: TRBD1; j_call: TRBJ2-5; cdr3_aa: CASSNTGGGTQYF
v_call: TRBV18; d_call: -; j_call: TRBJ2-7; cdr3_aa: CASSPPGRRILEQYF
v_call: TRBV7-9; d_call: TRBD1; j_call: TRBJ2-7; cdr3_aa: CASSLIPGGYDYEQYF
v_call: TRBV30; d_call: -; j_call: TRBJ1-6; cdr3_aa: CAWDTGSISPLHF
v_call: TRBV29-1; d_call: -; j_call: TRBJ1-5; cdr3_aa: CSVRTDSNQPQHF
v_call: TRBV7-6; d_call: TRBD2; j_call: TRBJ2-3; cdr3_aa: CASSFSVTLAEPSTDTQYF
v_call: TRBV5-1; d_call: TRBD1; j_call: TRBJ1-1; cdr3_aa: CASSVDRANTEAFF
v_call: TRBV2; d_call: TRBD1; j_call: TRBJ1-5; cdr3_aa: CASSDRVVNQPQHF
v_call: TRBV5-4; d_call: -; j_call: TRBJ1-1; cdr3_aa: CASSLGVNTEAFF
v_call: TRBV5-1; d_call: TRBD2; j_call: TRBJ2-3; cdr3_aa: CASSSRLAGGTDTQYF
v_call: TRBV6-5; d_call: -; j_call: TRBJ1-1; cdr3_aa: CASSPGTGNTEAFF
v_call: TRBV9; d_call: TRBD2; j_call: TRBJ2-6; cdr3_aa: CASSVEGGGGRTGANVLTF
v_call: TRBV11-2; d_call: TRBD2; j_call: TRBJ2-7; cdr3_aa: CASSLDSFSGGARPTHEQYF
v_call: TRBV27; d_call: -; j_call: TRBJ2-5; cdr3_aa: CASSFREAQYF
v_call: TRBV5-1; d_call: -; j_call: TRBJ2-5; cdr3_aa: CASSLDPGVETQYF
v_call: TRBV6-5; d_call: TRBD1; j_call: TRBJ1-1; cdr3_aa: CASSYSTGPTEAFF
v_call: TRBV4-1; d_call: -; j_call: TRBJ1-1; cdr3_aa: CASSQDMDTQTFEAFF
v_call: TRBV4-1; d_call: TRBD1; j_call: TRBJ2-5; cdr3_aa: CASSQDRGLAKTQYF
v_call: TRBV2; d_call: -; j_call: TRBJ1-3; cdr3_aa: CASRRQAGGNTIYF
v_call: TRBV25-1; d_call: -; j_call: TRBJ2-7; cdr3_aa: CASSGANRAVEQYF
v_call: TRBV14; d_call: TRBD1; j_call: TRBJ1-2; cdr3_aa: CASRRQGNYGYTF
v_call: TRBV7-3; d_call: -; j_call: TRBJ1-1; cdr3_aa: CASSLRGQGEAFF
v_call: TRBV28; d_call: TRBD1; j_call: TRBJ1-3; cdr3_aa: CASSLPRDRYYGTIYF
v_call: TRBV5-1; d_call: -; j_call: TRBJ2-7; cdr3_aa: CASSLVTGIGEQYF
v_call: TRBV2; d_call: -; j_call: TRBJ1-3; cdr3_aa: CASSERGGADTIYF
v_call: TRBV2; d_call: TRBD1; j_call: TRBJ1-1; cdr3_aa: CASRELGQSNTEAFF
v_call: TRBV5-4; d_call: -; j_call: TRBJ2-7; cdr3_aa: CASSLLAEEQYF
v_call: TRBV7-5; d_call: -; j_call: TRBJ2-2; cdr3_aa: CVLITRPGETGELFF
v_call: TRBV27; d_call: -; j_call: TRBJ1-1; cdr3_aa: CASGLRGNTEAFF
v_call: TRBV7-6; d_call: -; j_call: TRBJ1-4; cdr3_aa: CASSLSPGGATNEKLFF
v_call: TRBV7-9; d_call: -; j_call: TRBJ1-6; cdr3_aa: CASRSDIPNSPLHF
v_call: TRBV5-4; d_call: TRBD2; j_call: TRBJ2-7; cdr3_aa: CASQRDLPYEQYF
v_call: TRBV2; d_call: TRBD1; j_call: TRBJ1-1; cdr3_aa: CASRPGQGANTEAFF
v_call: TRBV19; d_call: TRBD1; j_call: TRBJ1-1; cdr3_aa: CASRYDRASMNTEAFF
v_call: TRBV7-3; d_call: TRBD1; j_call: TRBJ1-2; cdr3_aa: CASSPQGGTVGAYYGYTF
v_call: TRBV5-6; d_call: -; j_call: TRBJ1-5; cdr3_aa: CASSRTGTNNQPQHF
v_call: TRBV27; d_call: TRBD2; j_call: TRBJ2-7; cdr3_aa: CASSSWTSGSEQYF
v_call: TRBV2; d_call: -; j_call: TRBJ1-2; cdr3_aa: CASSLMTGGDGYTF
v_call: TRBV7-8; d_call: -; j_call: TRBJ1-1; cdr3_aa: CASSLTKTRTSNTEAFF
v_call: TRBV10-3; d_call: TRBD2; j_call: TRBJ2-3; cdr3_aa: CAINEPGLAGGQADTQYF
v_call: TRBV5-1; d_call: -; j_call: TRBJ1-1; cdr3_aa: CASSLAGVTFLTEAFF
v_call: TRBV15; d_call: TRBD2; j_call: TRBJ2-1; cdr3_aa: CATSDGTSGMDEQFF
v_call: TRBV7-6; d_call: TRBD1; j_call: TRBJ1-5; cdr3_aa: CASSAGGIGQGEQPQHF
v_call: TRBV7-9; d_call: TRBD1; j_call: TRBJ2-7; cdr3_aa: CASSLAHPTGVIYEQYF
v_call: TRBV7-9; d_call: -; j_call: TRBJ2-1; cdr3_aa: CASSLRGGPDEQFF
v_call: TRBV2; d_call: -; j_call: TRBJ1-1; cdr3_aa: CATALRAGFTEAFF
v_call: TRBV5-1; d_call: TRBD2; j_call: TRBJ2-3; cdr3_aa: CASSGASGRVADTQYF
v_call: TRBV5-6; d_call: -; j_call: TRBJ1-2; cdr3_aa: CASSLKRPRGNYGYTF
v_call: TRBV28; d_call: -; j_call: TRBJ2-1; cdr3_aa: CASSFQQGGNEQFF
v_call: TRBV6-1; d_call: -; j_call: TRBJ2-2; cdr3_aa: CASSLSDSRTGELFF
v_call: TRBV4-1; d_call: -; j_call: TRBJ2-7; cdr3_aa: CASSLTRLGAHEQYF
v_call: TRBV19; d_call: TRBD1; j_call: TRBJ2-4; cdr3_aa: CASSRTGVAKNIQYF
v_call: TRBV19; d_call: TRBD2; j_call: TRBJ2-7; cdr3_aa: CASSISGLAGAYYEQYF
v_call: TRBV2; d_call: -; j_call: TRBJ2-1; cdr3_aa: CAGRTGSNNEQFF